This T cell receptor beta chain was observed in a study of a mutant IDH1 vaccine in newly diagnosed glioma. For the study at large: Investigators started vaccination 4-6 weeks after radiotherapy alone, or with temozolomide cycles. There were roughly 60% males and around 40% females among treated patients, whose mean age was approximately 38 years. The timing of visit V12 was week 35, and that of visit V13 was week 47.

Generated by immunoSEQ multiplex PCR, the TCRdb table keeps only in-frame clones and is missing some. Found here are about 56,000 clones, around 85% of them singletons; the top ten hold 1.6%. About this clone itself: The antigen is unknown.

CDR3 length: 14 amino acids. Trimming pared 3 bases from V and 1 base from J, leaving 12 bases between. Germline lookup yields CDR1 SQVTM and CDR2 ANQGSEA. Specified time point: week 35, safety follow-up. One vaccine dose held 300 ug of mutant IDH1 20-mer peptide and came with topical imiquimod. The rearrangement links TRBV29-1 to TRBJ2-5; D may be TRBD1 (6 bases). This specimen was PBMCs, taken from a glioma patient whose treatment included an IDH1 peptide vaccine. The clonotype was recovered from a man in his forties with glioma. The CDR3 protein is CSVDGDTRQETQYF. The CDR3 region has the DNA TGCAGCGTTGACGGGGACACTCGCCAAGAGACCCAGTACTTC. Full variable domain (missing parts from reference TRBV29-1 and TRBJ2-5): SAVISQKPSRDICQRGTSLTIQCQVDSQVTMMFWYRQQPGQSLTLIATANQGSEATYESGFVIDKFPISRPNLTFSTLTVSNMSPEDSSIYLCSVDGDTRQETQYFGPGTRLLVL.